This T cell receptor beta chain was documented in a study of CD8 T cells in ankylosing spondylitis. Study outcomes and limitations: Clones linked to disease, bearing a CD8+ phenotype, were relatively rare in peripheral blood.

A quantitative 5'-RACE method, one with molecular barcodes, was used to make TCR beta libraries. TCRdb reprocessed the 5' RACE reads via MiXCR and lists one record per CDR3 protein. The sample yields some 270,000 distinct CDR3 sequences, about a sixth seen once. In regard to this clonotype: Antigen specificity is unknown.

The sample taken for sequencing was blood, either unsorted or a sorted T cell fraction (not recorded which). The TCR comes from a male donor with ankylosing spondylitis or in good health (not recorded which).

CDR3 coding DNA: TGCAGTGCTAGAGAGATGCGGGACTACGAGCAGTACTTC. Translating it yields CSAREMRDYEQYF. The chain is built from TRBV20-1 and TRBJ2-7; tentative D call: TRBD2 (6 bases). Trimming took off 0 bases at V and 3 bases at J, with 9 bases between the two ends. CDR1 is DFQATT, CDR2 SNEGSKA, per germline (reference sequence). The CDR3 totals 13 residues.